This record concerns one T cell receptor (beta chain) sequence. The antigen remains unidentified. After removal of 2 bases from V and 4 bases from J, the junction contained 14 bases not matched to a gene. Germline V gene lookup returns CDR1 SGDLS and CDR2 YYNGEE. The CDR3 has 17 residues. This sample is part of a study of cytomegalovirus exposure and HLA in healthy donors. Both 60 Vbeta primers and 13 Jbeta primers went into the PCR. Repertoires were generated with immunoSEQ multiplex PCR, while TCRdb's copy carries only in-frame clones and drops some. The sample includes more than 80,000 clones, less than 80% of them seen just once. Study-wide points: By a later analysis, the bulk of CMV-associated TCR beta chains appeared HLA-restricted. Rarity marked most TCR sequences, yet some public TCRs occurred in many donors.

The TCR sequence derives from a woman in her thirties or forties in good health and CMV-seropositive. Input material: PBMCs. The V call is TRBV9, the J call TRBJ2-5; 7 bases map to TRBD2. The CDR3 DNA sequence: TGTGCCAGCAGCGTCCTGGGGCTAGCGGCCCTCGCAGAGACCCAGTACTTC. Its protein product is CASSVLGLAALAETQYF.